This is a list of T cell receptor beta chains from one sample in a study of blood T cell repertoires in COVID-19. TCRdb keeps only in-frame clones here, not all; method: immunoSEQ multiplex PCR. The data contain hundreds of thousands of clones, nearly 90% of them singletons. The sample taken for sequencing was PBMCs or T cells enriched from blood (not recorded which). Receptors were obtained from a middle-aged woman with acute COVID-19. Each CDR3 is given with its conserved first and last residue. Not every row has a clone size; where given, it reads once, few, many or a size class.

V gene	clone size	J gene	CDR3 protein
TRBV27	.	TRBJ1-2	CASSSRQGERGYTF
TRBV3-1/TRBV3-2	.	TRBJ1-4	CASSPRDRAEKLFF
TRBV18	few	TRBJ2-2	CASSPTFTGELFF
TRBV3-1/TRBV3-2	.	TRBJ2-7	CASSQEAGVYEQYF
TRBV5-1	.	TRBJ1-2	CASSLEGQRYYGYTF
TRBV5-1	.	TRBJ2-3	CASSWGSGGAKDTQYF
TRBV18	.	TRBJ2-5	CASSPPASGIQETQYF
TRBV5-6	.	TRBJ1-5	CASSFWGTASNQPQHF
TRBV24-1	.	TRBJ2-3	CATSDLHRGRDTQYF
TRBV18	.	TRBJ1-2	CASSRGESTNYGYTF
TRBV2	once	TRBJ2-5	CASSEATREGRTQYF
TRBV20-1	.	TRBJ1-3	CSASHRRSGNTIYF
TRBV11-2	.	TRBJ2-4	CASSLVGVGPKNIQYF
TRBV6-5	.	TRBJ2-3	CASRPGVWSDTQYF
TRBV5-4	.	TRBJ1-2	CASSLAGGRYGYTF
TRBV2	once	TRBJ1-5	CASSGTPRQGATHQGQPQHF
TRBV10-3	few	TRBJ2-7	CAIRSPGQGANEQYF
TRBV6-6	.	TRBJ2-3	CASSYNGLGTDTQYF
TRBV19	.	TRBJ2-1	CASSRGQGGNEQFF
TRBV9	few	TRBJ2-3	CASSVEGGRTDTQYF
TRBV27	.	TRBJ1-4	CASSLRGQGWEKLFF
TRBV9	.	TRBJ2-5	CASSVGLLQETQYF
TRBV7-9	once	TRBJ1-2	CASSSTGGANYGYTF
TRBV5-4	.	TRBJ2-1	CASSGGTYNEQFF
TRBV11-2	.	TRBJ2-7	CASSLVEGYEQYF
TRBV5-1	.	TRBJ2-5	CASSGGGAGETQYF
TRBV10-2	.	TRBJ2-5	CASSDPSGGRQETQYF
TRBV27	.	TRBJ2-2	CASSSGTLNTGELFF
TRBV19	.	TRBJ1-2	CASSPAGVGGYTF
TRBV18	.	TRBJ1-1	CASSLGGQGATEAFF
TRBV27	.	TRBJ1-1	CASSFFLGGTEAFF
TRBV2	.	TRBJ2-3	CASSLEGARGADTQYF
TRBV15	.	TRBJ1-4	CATSWVRRGNEKLFF
TRBV19	.	TRBJ1-1	CASRSPRGLNTEAFF
TRBV7-9	.	TRBJ2-6	CASSLLPGATSGANVLTF
TRBV6-5	.	TRBJ2-7	CASRKQQGYEQYF
TRBV4-1	.	TRBJ2-5	CASSPSQEETQYF
TRBV3-1/TRBV3-2	.	TRBJ2-5	CASSQSDSPWYQETQYF
TRBV19	once	TRBJ1-1	CASHNQEAGYTEAFF
TRBV29-1	once	TRBJ2-3	CSVERRDFFTDTQYF
TRBV3-1/TRBV3-2	once	TRBJ2-1	CASSQGGKQFF
TRBV5-5	.	TRBJ2-5	CASSLPGGETQYF
TRBV3-1/TRBV3-2	few	TRBJ2-7	CASSLGLAGPYEQYF
TRBV30	once	TRBJ2-7	CAWSKGQGVYEQYF
TRBV5-6	.	TRBJ1-5	CASSFGQGSNQPQHF
TRBV18	.	TRBJ1-1	CASSLLQGEAFF
TRBV7-2	.	TRBJ2-5	CASSLKRSSGQETQYF
TRBV12-3/TRBV12-4	.	TRBJ1-1	CASSQGARAFF
TRBV5-1	.	TRBJ2-5	CASRRAGTSGETQYF
TRBV4-2	.	TRBJ2-1	CASSQDVVTEQFF
TRBV12-3/TRBV12-4	.	TRBJ1-1	CASRPFSVTEAFF
TRBV4-2	.	TRBJ2-1	CASSLGPSGGLSIF
TRBV5-1	.	TRBJ2-5	CASNRDLETQYF